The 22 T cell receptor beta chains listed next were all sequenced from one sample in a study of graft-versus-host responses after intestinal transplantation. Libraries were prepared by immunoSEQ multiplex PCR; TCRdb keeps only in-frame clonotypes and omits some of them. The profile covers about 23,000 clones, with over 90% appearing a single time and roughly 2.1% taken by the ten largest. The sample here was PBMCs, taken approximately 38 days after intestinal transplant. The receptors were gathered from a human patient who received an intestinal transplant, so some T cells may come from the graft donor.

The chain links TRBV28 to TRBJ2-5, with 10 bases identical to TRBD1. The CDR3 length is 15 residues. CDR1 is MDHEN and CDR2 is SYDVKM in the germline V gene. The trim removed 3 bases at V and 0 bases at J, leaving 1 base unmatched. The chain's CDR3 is CASSLGQGYQETQYF. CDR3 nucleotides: TGTGCCAGCAGTTTGGGACAGGGGTACCAAGAGACCCAGTACTTC. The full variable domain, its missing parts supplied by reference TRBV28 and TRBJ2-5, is DVKVTQSSRYLVKRTGEKVFLECVQDMDHENMFWYRQDPGLGLRLIYFSYDVKMKEKGDIPEGYSVSREKKERFSLILESASTNQTSMYLCASSLGQGYQETQYFGPGTRLLVL.

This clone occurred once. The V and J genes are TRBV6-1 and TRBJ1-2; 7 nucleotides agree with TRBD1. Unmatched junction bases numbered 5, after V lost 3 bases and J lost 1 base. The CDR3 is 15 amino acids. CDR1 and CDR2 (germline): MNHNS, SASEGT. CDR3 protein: CASSDPRDSNYGYTF. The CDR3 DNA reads TGTGCCAGCAGTGATCCCCGGGACAGTAACTATGGCTACACCTTC.

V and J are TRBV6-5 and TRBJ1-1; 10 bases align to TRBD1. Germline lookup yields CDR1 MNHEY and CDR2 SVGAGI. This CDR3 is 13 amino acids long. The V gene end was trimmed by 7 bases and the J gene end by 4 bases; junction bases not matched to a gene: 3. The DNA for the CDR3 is TGTGCCAGCAAAGGGACAGGGGCCACTGAAGCTTTCTTT. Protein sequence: CASKGTGATEAFF.

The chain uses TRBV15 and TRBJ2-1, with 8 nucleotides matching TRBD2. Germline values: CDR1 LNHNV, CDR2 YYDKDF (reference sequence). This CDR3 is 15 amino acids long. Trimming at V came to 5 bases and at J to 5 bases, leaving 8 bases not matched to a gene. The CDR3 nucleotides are TGTGCCACCAGCCGGGAGGGGTCTTTTCACAATGAGCAGTTCTTC. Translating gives CATSREGSFHNEQFF.

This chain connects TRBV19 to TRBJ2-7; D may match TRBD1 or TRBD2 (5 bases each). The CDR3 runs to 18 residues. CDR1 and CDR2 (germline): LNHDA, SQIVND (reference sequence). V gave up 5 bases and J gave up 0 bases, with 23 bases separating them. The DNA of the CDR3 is TGTGCCAGTAGTCTATGGTTTTCCCTCCGGGACGGCTCCTACGAGCAGTACTTC. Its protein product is CASSLWFSLRDGSYEQYF.

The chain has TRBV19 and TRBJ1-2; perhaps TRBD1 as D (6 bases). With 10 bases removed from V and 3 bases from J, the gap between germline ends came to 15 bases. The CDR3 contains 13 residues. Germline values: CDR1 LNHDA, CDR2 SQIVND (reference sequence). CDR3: CANNSGGHYGYTF. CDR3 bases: TGTGCCAATAACTCCGGGGGGCACTATGGCTACACCTTC.

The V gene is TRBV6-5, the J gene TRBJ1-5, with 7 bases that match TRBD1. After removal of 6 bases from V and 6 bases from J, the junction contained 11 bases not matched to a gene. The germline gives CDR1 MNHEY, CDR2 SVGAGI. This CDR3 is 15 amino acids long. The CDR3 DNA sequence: TGTGCCAGCAGCCGCGGGACAGAAGGAAGTCAGCCCCAGCATTTT. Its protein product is CASSRGTEGSQPQHF.

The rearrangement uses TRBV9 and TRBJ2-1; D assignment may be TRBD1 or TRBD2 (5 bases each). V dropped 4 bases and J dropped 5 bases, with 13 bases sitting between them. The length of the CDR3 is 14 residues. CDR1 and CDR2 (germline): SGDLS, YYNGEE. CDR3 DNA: TGTGCCAGCAGCACTAAAGGGGACGACAATGAGCAGTTCTTC. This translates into CASSTKGDDNEQFF.

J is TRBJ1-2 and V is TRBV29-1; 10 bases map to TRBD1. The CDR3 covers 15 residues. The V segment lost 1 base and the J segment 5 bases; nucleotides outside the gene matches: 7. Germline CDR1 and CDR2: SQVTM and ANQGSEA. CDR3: CSVEVRQGAGYGYTF. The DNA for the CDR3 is TGCAGCGTTGAAGTCCGACAGGGGGCGGGGTATGGCTACACCTTC.

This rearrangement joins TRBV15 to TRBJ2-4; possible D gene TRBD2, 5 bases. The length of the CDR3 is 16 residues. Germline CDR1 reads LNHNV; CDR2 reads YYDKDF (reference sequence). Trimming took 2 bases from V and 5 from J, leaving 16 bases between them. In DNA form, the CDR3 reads TGTGCCACCAGCAGACCCGAGGGATGGGGAGAAAACATTCAGTACTTC. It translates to CATSRPEGWGENIQYF.

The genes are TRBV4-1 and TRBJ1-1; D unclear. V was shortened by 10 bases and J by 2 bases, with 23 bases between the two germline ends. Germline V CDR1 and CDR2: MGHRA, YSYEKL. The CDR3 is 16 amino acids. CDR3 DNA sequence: TGCGCCACTTCCAGATTTAGCTTCATACGCAACACTGAAGCTTTCTTT. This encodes CATSRFSFIRNTEAFF.

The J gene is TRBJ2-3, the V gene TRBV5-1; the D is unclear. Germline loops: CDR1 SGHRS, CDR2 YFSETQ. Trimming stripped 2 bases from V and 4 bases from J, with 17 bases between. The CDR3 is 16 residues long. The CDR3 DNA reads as TGCGCCAGCAGCTTCCGACCCTGGGCTCCCCCAGATACGCAGTATTTT. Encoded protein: CASSFRPWAPPDTQYF. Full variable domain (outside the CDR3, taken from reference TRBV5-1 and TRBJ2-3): KAGVTQTPRYLIKTRGQQVTLSCSPISGHRSVSWYQQTPGQGLQFLFEYFSETQRNKGNFPGRFSGRQFSNSRSEMNVSTLELGDSALYLCASSFRPWAPPDTQYFGPGTRLTVL.

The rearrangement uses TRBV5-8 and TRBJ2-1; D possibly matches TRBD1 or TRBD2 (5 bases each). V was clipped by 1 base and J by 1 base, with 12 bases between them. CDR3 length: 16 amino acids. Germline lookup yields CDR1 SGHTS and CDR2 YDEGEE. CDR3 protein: CASSLLGEWSYNEQFF. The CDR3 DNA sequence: TGTGCCAGCAGCTTGTTGGGGGAGTGGTCCTACAATGAGCAGTTCTTC.

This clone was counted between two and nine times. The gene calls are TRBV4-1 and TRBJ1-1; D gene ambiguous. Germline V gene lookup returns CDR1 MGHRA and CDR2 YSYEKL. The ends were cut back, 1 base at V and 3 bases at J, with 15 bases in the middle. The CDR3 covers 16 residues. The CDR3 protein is CASSQGPFKGYTEAFF. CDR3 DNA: TGCGCCAGCAGCCAAGGACCTTTCAAAGGCTACACTGAAGCTTTCTTT.

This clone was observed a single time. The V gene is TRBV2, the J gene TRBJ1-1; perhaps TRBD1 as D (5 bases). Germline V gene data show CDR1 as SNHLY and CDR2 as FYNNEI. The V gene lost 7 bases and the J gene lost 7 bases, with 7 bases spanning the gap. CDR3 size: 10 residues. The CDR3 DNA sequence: TGTGCCAGCATGGACATTGAAGCTTTCTTT. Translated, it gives CASMDIEAFF.

CDR3 nucleotide sequence: TGCGCCAGCAGCCAAGCTCTAGGGGTTGAAGCTTTCTTT. It specifies CASSQALGVEAFF. J is TRBJ1-1 and V is TRBV4-3; D possibly corresponds to TRBD1 (5 bases). The germline V gene has CDR1 LGHNA and CDR2 YSLEER. This CDR3 spans 13 amino acids. Trimming shortened V by 1 base and J by 7 bases, and 10 bases separated the two germline ends.

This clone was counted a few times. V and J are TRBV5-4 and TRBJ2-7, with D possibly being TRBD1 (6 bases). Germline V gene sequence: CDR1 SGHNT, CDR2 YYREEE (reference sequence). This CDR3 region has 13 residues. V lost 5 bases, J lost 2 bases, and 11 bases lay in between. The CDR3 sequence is CASRPRGTYEQYF. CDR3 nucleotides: TGTGCCAGCAGACCTAGGGGGACCTACGAGCAGTACTTC.

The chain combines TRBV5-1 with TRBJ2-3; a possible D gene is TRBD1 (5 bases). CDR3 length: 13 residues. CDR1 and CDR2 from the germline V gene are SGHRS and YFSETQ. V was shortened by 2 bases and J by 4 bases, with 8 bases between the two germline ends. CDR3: CASSFGASDTQYF. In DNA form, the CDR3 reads TGCGCCAGCAGCTTTGGGGCATCAGATACGCAGTATTTT.

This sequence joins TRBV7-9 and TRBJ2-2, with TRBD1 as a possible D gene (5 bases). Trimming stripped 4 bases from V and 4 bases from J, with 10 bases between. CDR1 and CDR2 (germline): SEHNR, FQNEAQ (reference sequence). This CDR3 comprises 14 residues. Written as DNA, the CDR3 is TGTGCCAGCAGCTGGGGCACGACCACCGGGGAGCTGTTTTTT. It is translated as CASSWGTTTGELFF.

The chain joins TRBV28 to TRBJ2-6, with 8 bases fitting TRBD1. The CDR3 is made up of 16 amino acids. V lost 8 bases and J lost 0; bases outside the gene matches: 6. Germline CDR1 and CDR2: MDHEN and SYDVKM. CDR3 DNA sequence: TGTGCCAGCCTTGGGACAGGACTCTCTGGGGCCAACGTCCTGACTTTC. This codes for CASLGTGLSGANVLTF.

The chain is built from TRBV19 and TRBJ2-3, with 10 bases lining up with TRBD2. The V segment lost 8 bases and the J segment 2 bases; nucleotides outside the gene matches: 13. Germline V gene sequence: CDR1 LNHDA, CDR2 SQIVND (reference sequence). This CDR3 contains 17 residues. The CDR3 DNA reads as TGTGCCAGTTCCCCGGGCCTAGCGGGAGTTCCCACAGATACGCAGTATTTT. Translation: CASSPGLAGVPTDTQYF.

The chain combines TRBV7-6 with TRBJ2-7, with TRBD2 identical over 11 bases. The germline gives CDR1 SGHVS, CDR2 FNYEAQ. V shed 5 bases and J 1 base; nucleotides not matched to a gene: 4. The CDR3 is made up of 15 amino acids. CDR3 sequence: CASSPWTSGSYEQYF. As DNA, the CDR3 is TGTGCCAGCAGCCCTTGGACTAGCGGGTCCTACGAGCAGTACTTC.